This T cell receptor (beta chain) was recorded in a study of cytomegalovirus exposure and HLA in healthy donors (dated by TCRdb to 2016 to 2017). At the level of the whole study: An earlier analysis of 587 of the donors reported approximately 300 Gb of sequence data and roughly 120 million unique TCR beta sequences obtained from about 179 million T cells. An early release covering about 600 HLA-typed donors comprised about 320 gigabases of sequencing data and around 86 million unique TCR sequences. Of the roughly 400 genotyped donors, over 80% were placed in the genetic ancestry cluster associated with self-reported Caucasian donors. The aim of the study was to test whether cataloging public T cell receptors could identify signatures of past pathogen exposure. The study used immunosequencing to profile the T cell repertoires of approximately 640 subjects and linked those repertoires to cytomegalovirus serostatus. Besides the first cohort of 666 subjects, a separate validation cohort made up of roughly 120 different subjects was used. To predict cytomegalovirus infection status, the study combined high-throughput TCR immunosequencing, statistical association of individual TCRs with disease status, and machine learning. A later analysis re-analyzed previously published TCR beta repertoires from 660 or so donors and added high-resolution HLA genotyping to study TCR occurrence patterns. Rather than drawing on any new phenotypic data, the later analysis identified candidate immune exposures from TCR beta sequences and the way those sequences occurred across donors. An earlier analysis of around 640 of the donors used high-throughput TCR beta sequencing to judge whether each TCR beta V gene segment behaved as functional or pseudogenic. Donor age, sex, ethnicity and CMV serostatus were compiled together with the repertoire data. In a later genetic analysis, genome-wide SNP genotypes for about three fifths of the roughly 670 donors were used, and that subset was treated as a discovery cohort. All discovery cohort repertoires had been generated on a single sequencing platform. HLA typing included class I and class II loci at four-digit resolution. Typing coverage differed by locus: A, B, C, DRB1 and DQB1 were typed in roughly 620-630 donors, DQA1 in about 560, DPA1 in roughly 590, and DPB1 in just under 490. A few DR-DQ haplotypes were treated as single units for association and clustering because of strong linkage in the cohort. On average, roughly 240,000 unique TCR beta nucleotide sequences were sequenced per donor among 398 genotyped donors of the cohort, with roughly 18% of those sequences being non-productive. Paper-wide results and their limitations: According to a later analysis, most CMV-associated TCR beta chains appeared to be HLA-restricted, and the HLA associations seemed to be driven largely by CMV exposure. In vitro tests confirmed that a few of the cytomegalovirus-associated TCR beta chains recognize cytomegalovirus antigens. CMV serostatus was the only immune exposure information available for the cohort. Linkage disequilibrium might explain the correlated functional status among segregating V segments, but an unknown experimental factor could not be excluded. A later analysis associated 16,951 TCR beta sequences with specific HLA alleles at a false discovery rate of 0.05. Presence/absence analyses assumed roughly uniform sequencing depth across donors, an assumption that may not hold. Across donors, most TCR sequences were observed very rarely, whereas some public TCRs were present in many individuals. The classifier was reported to diagnose cytomegalovirus status with high specificity and sensitivity in both the original cohort and the validation cohort. A further reported finding was that TCR beta sequences accurately predicted the HLA-A and HLA-B alleles for most subjects in the first cohort. A cluster of highly shared sequence variants was judged likely to represent a technical artifact of the sequencing pipeline. In a later analysis, HLA-associated TCR beta chains showed more clonal expansion and lower generation probabilities than non-associated chains that were equally common. The 87-base-pair reads could not distinguish some IMGT-functional V segments, including TRBV6-2 and TRBV6-3, so those segments were excluded. The study listed approximately 160 TCR beta chains as associated with cytomegalovirus. This cohort had only TCR beta chains sequenced, and the lack of alpha or paired-chain data limited which features could be detected. Because counts were too low, seventeen rarely observed V segments, including chromosome 9 orphons, were excluded from the earlier analysis of 587 of the donors. A later analysis reported that several top co-occurrence clusters appeared linked to parvovirus B19, influenza, CMV and Epstein-Barr virus. In a later analysis, the rate of TCR association differed among HLA loci, with DRB1 alleles having the most associated TCRs and HLA-C alleles having the fewest. Because some donors lacked HLA typing at each locus, the association tests relied only on the typed subset. According to the authors, the approach could potentially be generalized to other disease states and immunological phenotypes. A later genetic analysis reported fewer N-insertions in productive TCRs among donors in an Asian-associated ancestry cluster than the roughly 620-donor mean. Assigning TCR associations to individual alleles was difficult when HLA alleles, especially DR and DQ, strongly co-occurred. An association between a missense DCLRE1C variant and V-gene and J-gene trimming of TCR beta chains was found in a later genetic analysis and replicated in an independent cohort. Broadly in line with IMGT annotations, most TCR beta V segments showed up in productive rearrangements about 90% or about 30% of the time in an earlier analysis of several hundred of the donors.

The cohort comprised some 700 healthy bone marrow donors. All cohort members were sampled while nominally healthy, although unrecorded immune exposures were likely present. The donor was CMV seropositive and belonged to the group of 270 or so seropositive cohort members. Every donor gave a peripheral blood sample, and the peripheral blood mononuclear cells from that sample were used for TCR beta sequencing. The Qiagen DNeasy Blood Extraction Kit was used to extract genomic DNA from the blood cell samples. For this clone: Which antigen it targets is not known. No base quality values were provided; no much bigger clone lies one nucleotide off.

Library preparation employed the immunoSEQ multiplex PCR assay. For the multiplex PCR, a mixture combining 60 forward primers for TCR Vbeta segments and 13 reverse primers for TCR Jbeta segments was used. A multiplex PCR assay on genomic DNA amplified the CDR3 region of rearranged TCR beta genes. On the Illumina HiSeq System, the amplified TCR beta libraries were sequenced as 87-base-pair reads. The published analysis was carried out like this. Across the roughly 640 repertoires, a later analysis counted approximately 83 million unique TCR beta chains, roughly 11 million of which were shared by at least two donors. Raw reads were error-corrected and collapsed into unique sequences with a nearest-neighbor algorithm that merged closely related sequences to remove PCR and sequencing errors. To assign V, D and J gene segments, CDR3 sequences were aligned to IMGT reference sequences. For a sequence to be retained, a match of at least six nucleotides was required to both a V gene segment and a J gene segment. Rearrangements were called productive when the CDR3 lacked stop codons and stayed in frame with V and J; all others were non-productive. CDR3 was defined by IMGT convention, running from the second conserved V-encoded cysteine to the conserved J-encoded phenylalanine. In an earlier analysis of approximately 500 of the donors, sequences lacking an unambiguous match to a single V gene segment were excluded. An earlier analysis of about 600 of the donors called V segments functional above 56.7% productive rearrangements and segregating when the between-donor standard deviation exceeded 5%. A statistical classification framework was developed to diagnose cytomegalovirus status using the catalog of TCR beta chain sequences. In a later analysis, V and J genes were assigned by comparing TCR nucleotide sequences against IMGT/GENE-DB human TR gene sequences. The TCRdist pipeline was used in a later analysis to assign CDR3 sequences and most-parsimonious VDJ recombination scenarios. In a later analysis, each TCR beta chain was defined by its CDR3 amino acid sequence together with its V-gene family, and reads lacking a unique V-gene family were excluded. To address suspected cross-contamination and a sequencing artifact, a later analysis removed over 500 highly shared, low-generation-probability nucleotide sequences. A later analysis calculated a clonal expansion index for each public chain from normalized within-repertoire ranks of inferred template counts. Generation probabilities in a later analysis came from a VDJ recombination model fitted to out-of-frame rearrangements, and those results were checked against IGoR. In a later analysis, hypergeometric tests were used to score TCR-TCR, TCR-HLA and TCR-CMV co-occurrence, with a repertoire-size bias correction applied to TCR pairs. In a later analysis, false discovery rates were estimated by permuting HLA or CMV assignments 20 times. A later analysis grouped co-occurring TCRs with DBSCAN, adding TCRdist sequence similarity when clustering within HLA-allele-positive subsets. For co-occurrence clustering, repertoires with fewer than 30,000 or more than 120,000 public chains were excluded, along with four to six repertoires with anomalous nucleotide sharing. This immuneACCESS table, as held by TCRdb, lists in-frame sequences with V and J called but not all clones. Of the missing ones, under half trace to an unresolved V gene in checked studies; the others have no known cause. V and J calls and clone size are given by that table; D and trimming were obtained from the DNA. The sample includes over 130,000 clones, with approximately 79% observed a single time. The ten biggest clones cover around 6.3% of the sample.

The CDR3 runs 17 residues from the cysteine to the phenylalanine. Here the CDR3 DNA is all that survives: 51 bases in frame from base 1. CDR1 MGHDK and CDR2 SYGVNS were looked up in the germline V gene. Trimmed from V: 5 bases; trimmed from J: 1 base; junction bases lacking a gene match: 6. The sample taken for sequencing was PBMCs. The rearranged chain carries TRBV25-1 and TRBJ2-7; TRBD2 agrees with 15 junctional bases. The TCR comes from a man in his fifties in good health and CMV-seropositive. The CDR3 here reads CASSRGTSGRRSYEQYF. The nucleotide sequence is given as TGTGCCAGCAGTCGAGGGACTAGCGGGAGGAGGTCCTACGAGCAGTACTTC.